Below are 13 T cell receptor beta chains sequenced from a single sample in a study of blood T cell repertoires in COVID-19. The assay was immunoSEQ multiplex PCR, and TCRdb's table has in-frame clones only and misses some. Counted here are approximately 110,000 clones, 80% to 90% occurring once; the ten biggest clones make up roughly 30%. The sample comprised peripheral blood. The origin of the receptors is a woman aged 80 or older with acute or convalescent COVID-19.

CDR3 amino acids: CASSGRGLAGGSNEQFF. CDR3 nucleotide sequence: TGTGCCAGCAGCGGTAGAGGACTAGCGGGGGGGTCCAATGAGCAGTTCTTC. V gene TRBV11-2 combines with J gene TRBJ2-1; 15 nucleotides line up with TRBD2. The germline CDR1 and CDR2 sequences are SGHAT and FQNNGV. This CDR3 region has 17 residues. With V trimmed by 5 bases and J by 6 bases, 8 bases remained unmatched.

The J gene is TRBJ2-5, the V gene TRBV28; 10 nucleotides agree with TRBD2. V trimming: 3 bases; J trimming: 3 bases; junction bases outside the gene matches: 4. Per germline, CDR1 MDHEN and CDR2 SYDVKM. The CDR3 contains 15 residues. The DNA of the CDR3 is TGTGCCAGCAGTTTCTCCGGGACTAGCGAAGAGACCCAGTACTTC. Encoded protein: CASSFSGTSEETQYF.

This clone was seen only once. J is TRBJ2-7 and V is TRBV19, with 8 bases fitting TRBD1. CDR3 size: 15 residues. Germline CDR1 LNHDA, CDR2 SQIVND (reference sequence). The V segment lost 2 bases and the J segment 5 bases; nucleotides outside the gene matches: 8. The DNA for the CDR3 is TGTGCCAGTAGTATAACCGGGACAGGTCCTAACGAGCAGTACTTC. Amino acid sequence: CASSITGTGPNEQYF.

V usage is TRBV14 and J usage is TRBJ1-2; D is undetermined. This CDR3 spans 13 amino acids. Deletions cut 5 bases from V and 5 bases from J, with 12 bases between. From germline, CDR1 is SGHDN and CDR2 FVKESK. The CDR3 DNA reads as TGTGCCAGCAGCGCACAGAATTCTTATGGCTACACCTTC. Translation: CASSAQNSYGYTF.

The V gene is TRBV11-3, the J gene TRBJ2-2, with TRBD1 identical over 9 bases. Germline trimming cut 5 bases from V and 2 bases from J; bases unmatched to any gene: 3. The CDR3 loop spans 15 amino acids. Germline V CDR1 and CDR2: SGHNT, YENEEA. The CDR3 nucleotides read TGTGCCAGCAGCGGGGGACAGGGAAACACCGGGGAGCTGTTTTTT. This gives the protein CASSGGQGNTGELFF.

The chain combines TRBV6-5 with TRBJ2-5, with a possible D match to TRBD1 (6 bases). CDR1 is MNHEY and CDR2 is SVGAGI in the germline V gene. V was shortened by 0 bases and J by 4 bases, with 9 bases between the two germline ends. The CDR3 sequence is 14 residues long. CDR3: CASSYSGRGETQYF. The CDR3 coding sequence is TGTGCCAGCAGTTACTCGGGCAGGGGAGAGACCCAGTACTTC.

This chain connects TRBV19 to TRBJ1-1; D is undetermined. Germline lookup yields CDR1 LNHDA and CDR2 SQIVND (reference sequence). The CDR3 has 12 residues. The germline V and J ends were trimmed by 5 bases and 1 base, with 5 bases remaining between them. CDR3 coding DNA: TGTGCCAGTAGTGCCAGGAACACTGAAGCTTTCTTT. The encoded protein is CASSARNTEAFF.

This chain links TRBV19 with TRBJ2-1; the D gene is possibly TRBD2 (6 bases). In germline, CDR1 is LNHDA, CDR2 SQIVND (reference sequence). Trimming shortened V by 3 bases and J by 6 bases, and 15 bases separated the two germline ends. The CDR3 is 15 amino acids. CDR3 protein: CASSMASVSINEQFF. CDR3 in DNA: TGTGCCAGTAGTATGGCTAGCGTATCGATCAATGAGCAGTTCTTC.

This chain joins TRBV10-1 and TRBJ2-3, with TRBD1 matching 7 bases. Germline CDR1 and CDR2: WNHNN and SYGVQD (reference sequence). The CDR3 spans 14 residues. V shed 4 bases and J 3 bases; nucleotides not matched to a gene: 4. CDR3 residues: CASSVQGETDTQYF. CDR3 in DNA: TGCGCCAGCAGTGTCCAGGGGGAAACAGATACGCAGTATTTT.

The chain employs TRBV11-2 and TRBJ2-3; TRBD1 might be the D (5 bases). The V end lost 4 bases, the J end lost 2 bases, and 13 bases lay between the germline ends. The CDR3 extends over 15 amino acids. Germline CDR1 SGHAT, CDR2 FQNNGV. Here the CDR3 DNA reads TGTGCCAGCAGCTCCCAGGGATTACCCACAGATACGCAGTATTTT. It encodes CASSSQGLPTDTQYF. Complete variable domain (other parts from reference TRBV11-2 and TRBJ2-3): EAGVAQSPRYKIIEKRQSVAFWCNPISGHATLYWYQQILGQGPKLLIQFQNNGVVDDSQLPKDRFSAERLKGVDSTLKIQPAKLEDSAVYLCASSSQGLPTDTQYFGPGTRLTVL.

The V and J genes are TRBV6-6 and TRBJ1-3; 7 nucleotides agree with TRBD1. This CDR3 has 17 amino acids. Germline-derived CDR1 and CDR2 are MNHNY and SVGAGI (reference sequence). The trim removed 5 bases at V and 2 bases at J, leaving 12 bases unmatched. The CDR3 reads CASSQSKPGTAGNTIYF. Here the CDR3 DNA reads TGTGCCAGCAGTCAGTCAAAGCCCGGGACAGCTGGAAACACCATATATTTT.

The rearrangement joins TRBV2 to TRBJ2-7; TRBD1 matches at 7 bases. The length of the CDR3 is 13 residues. Germline V CDR1 and CDR2: SNHLY, FYNNEI. The V and J ends lost 6 bases and 3 bases, in that order; junction bases with no gene match: 5. The DNA of the CDR3 is TGTGCCAGCAGCCTAGACAGGGTCTACGAGCAGTACTTC. Encoded protein: CASSLDRVYEQYF. The complete variable domain, with remaining parts taken from reference TRBV2 and TRBJ2-7, reads EPEVTQTPSHQVTQMGQEVILRCVPISNHLYFYWYRQILGQKVEFLVSFYNNEISEKSEIFDDQFSVERPDGSNFTLKIRSTKLEDSAMYFCASSLDRVYEQYFGPGTRLTVT.

The chain joins TRBV18 to TRBJ2-7; D not certain. CDR1 and CDR2 (germline): KGHSH, LQKENI. This CDR3 is 14 amino acids long. V was clipped by 0 bases and J by 3 bases, with 9 bases between them. CDR3 bases: TGTGCCAGCTCACCACCTACGCTAGACTACGAGCAGTACTTC. Amino acids: CASSPPTLDYEQYF.